This T cell receptor (beta chain) was identified in a study of technical replicates of blood from several donors. Only in-frame clones appear in the TCRdb table, and some are missing; sequencing was by immunoSEQ multiplex PCR. The sample has 84,000 or so clones, around 97% seen once. CDR3 length: 14 amino acids. The ends were cut back, 3 bases at V and 5 bases at J, with 11 bases in the middle. From germline, CDR1 is SGHVS and CDR2 FQNEAQ. V and J are TRBV7-8 and TRBJ2-1; D is unresolved. The receptor's source is a human donor in good health. The sequenced sample consisted of T cells isolated from PBMCs. The CDR3 protein is CASSLDKQDNEQFF. CDR3 coding DNA: TGTGCCAGCAGCTTGGATAAGCAGGACAATGAGCAGTTCTTC.